The entry below describes one TCR beta chain. The antigen it recognizes is unknown. No clone much larger than this one lies a single base away; base qualities are absent. CD8 naive samples consisted of CD45RO-negative cells that were positively selected for CCR7, yielding a CD45RA+CCR7+ population without TemRA cells. Healthy HIV-negative adults with no recently reported acute infections or vaccinations were included as donors. Every donor was a Caucasian adult residing in Nashville, Tennessee, USA. After blood collection by leukapheresis, PBMCs were isolated using Ficoll-Histopaque density gradient centrifugation and then cryopreserved in the vapor phase of liquid nitrogen. Purity and quantity of every magnetically sorted T cell population were checked by analytical flow cytometry. Each sorted fraction had its genomic DNA isolated and then quantified by UV absorbance on a Nanodrop 2000c. The CDR3 measures 15 amino acids from cysteine to phenylalanine. Left in the record is the CDR3 DNA by itself, 45 bases read in frame from the first base. Trimming at the junction amounts to 4 bases on V and 6 bases on J, and the germline ends lie 17 bases apart. The germline V gene encodes CDR1 MGHRA and CDR2 YSYEKL.

This record belongs to a study of shared clonotypes between healthy human individuals (TCRdb year 2020). At the level of the whole study: The cohort included three men and a couple of women between 18 and 49 years of age. For each donor, three plates each were used for CD4 naive and CD4 memory, two plates were used for CD8 naive, and one plate was used for CD8 memory. Blood TCR repertoires of roughly five healthy adults were deeply sequenced to estimate repertoire size and the extent of clonotype sharing between individuals. Libraries were prepared and TCR repertoires were sequenced by different laboratories using diverse techniques, in order to increase sequencing depth and limit assay-specific biases. Leukapheresis yielded between about 0.85 and 10 billion PBMCs per donor. What the work shows at the level of the full study, not this receptor alone: The genetic and exposure-history diversity represented was limited by the small number of donors. Clonotypes shared by all four sorted-subset donors showed higher generation probabilities than non-shared clonotypes. Naive subsets generally had larger estimated clonotype richness than memory subsets did. Pairwise subsampling led to the expectation that sequencing depth would affect the degree of clonotype sharing among donors. Sampling was restricted to blood, and TCR repertoires in tissues likely differ from the TCR repertoires found in blood. Across a handful of donors, approximately 5% of naive CD4, 3.5% of naive CD8, roughly 2.2% of memory CD4, and under 0.45% of memory CD8 clonotypes were shared. Even with the large sequencing depth, rarefaction of the sorted-subset datasets indicated that sequencing was incomplete.

Using the deep immunoSEQ assay, multiplex PCR amplified TCR CDR3 regions from genomic DNA. Extracted genomic DNA from each cell subset was distributed evenly across all wells of several immunoSEQ 96-well plates, and each plate was treated as a replicate. For sorted subsets, each replicate PCR was loaded with roughly 190 ng genomic DNA, equivalent to approximately 33,000 T cell genomes. Purified libraries were measured with a Qubit 3.0 fluorometer, size-checked on a Bioanalyzer 2100, and measured again with the KAPA Library Quantification kit. Every immunoSEQ 96-well plate was sequenced on a dedicated single-read 150-cycle Illumina NextSeq 550 flow cell. From the authors' description of their analysis: The immunoSEQ output contained only junctional sequences without quality scores, so filtering could not match that applied to full-length reads. Sequences were annotated with PyIR, a Python wrapper for IgBLAST v1.9, and V/J genes and CDR3 were assigned using IMGT germline references. Any read was removed if the V/J assignment was weak (E-value above 1e-6), the CDR3 was missing, or the read contained stop codons, out-of-frame junctions, or ambiguous translated residues. A V3J clonotype was defined by an identical inferred V gene, J gene, and CDR3 amino acid sequence. To compute the percentage overlap between repertoires, the number of shared unique clonotypes was divided by the size of the smaller repertoire. Repertoire richness was assessed with RTK rarefaction, the Chao1 estimator, and Recon v2.1 estimates of unobserved clonotypes. Generation probabilities for all TCRbeta clonotypes obtained by the gDNA method from four donors were computed using OLGA. This is the immuneACCESS table as TCRdb keeps it, with only in-frame sequences that have V and J called. A part of the clones is gone; compared with another copy, unresolved V genes explain less than half, and the rest is unexplained. V and J calls and clone size are those listed in that table; D and trimming were worked out from the DNA. The sample table contains millions of clones; only one count was recorded for 93% of them. Together, the top ten hold 1.7% of the sample.

The receptor chain draws on TRBV4-1 and TRBJ2-3; no D segment can be confidently identified. This sequence originates from a man aged 18 to 29 in good health. Some clones in this sample may be carry-over from other donors' samples. The sequencing input was naive CD8+ T cells from PBMCs. The cell subset or site label on this specimen signifies: CD45RA+CCR7+. The CDR3 in this case is CASSPSAGVFDTQYF. The DNA is as follows: TGCGCCAGCAGCCCCTCTGCCGGAGTGTTCGATACGCAGTATTTT.